A single sample gave rise to the 5 T cell receptor beta chains below, sequenced in a study of blood T cell repertoires in COVID-19. Libraries were prepared by immunoSEQ multiplex PCR; TCRdb keeps only in-frame clonotypes and omits some of them. The sample has approximately 170,000 clones, about 83% seen once. Sequencing used peripheral blood. Every receptor here comes from a woman over 75 with acute or convalescent COVID-19.

This chain links TRBV29-1 with TRBJ2-3; D perhaps matches TRBD2 (7 bases). V was pared by 3 bases and J by 2 bases, with 15 bases between. There are 15 residues in the CDR3. In germline, CDR1 is SQVTM, CDR2 ANQGSEA. The chain's CDR3 is CSVERGGLSTDTQYF. The CDR3 bases are TGCAGCGTTGAGAGGGGGGGGCTTTCCACAGATACGCAGTATTTT.

The CDR3: CASSLDRGRGYTF. The CDR3 nucleotides are TGTGCCAGCAGCTTGGACAGGGGGCGTGGCTACACCTTC. The chain employs TRBV5-4 and TRBJ1-2; 9 bases match TRBD1. V dropped 0 bases and J dropped 7; count of bases not matched to a gene: 1. Per the germline V gene, CDR1 is SGHNT and CDR2 is YYREEE (reference sequence). The CDR3 runs 13 residues.

V is TRBV6-5 and J is TRBJ1-2; tentatively, D is TRBD1 (5 bases). This CDR3 is 12 amino acids long. CDR1 is MNHEY and CDR2 is SVGAGI in the germline V gene. Trimming removed 8 bases at V and 9 bases at J, with 16 bases between. Here the CDR3 DNA reads TGTGCCAGCCAGCAGGGAGGTGGCAGCTACACCTTC. This encodes CASQQGGGSYTF.

The CDR3 DNA is TGTGCCAGCAGCGCCGTACAGGGGCCCTACGAGCAGTACTTC. Amino acid sequence: CASSAVQGPYEQYF. J is TRBJ2-7 and V is TRBV7-8; the match to TRBD1 covers 7 bases. Germline lookup yields CDR1 SGHVS and CDR2 FQNEAQ. The CDR3 spans 14 residues. The ends lost 5 bases at V and 2 bases at J; junction bases unmatched: 6.

The chain is built from TRBV28 and TRBJ2-6; D remains ambiguous. Trimming pared 6 bases from V and 2 bases from J, leaving 20 bases between. The CDR3 totals 18 residues. Germline CDR1 reads MDHEN; CDR2 reads SYDVKM. CDR3 in amino acids: CASSRLAAGIAGANVLTF. CDR3 DNA: TGTGCCAGCAGCCGCCTGGCGGCCGGCATAGCTGGGGCCAACGTCCTGACTTTC.